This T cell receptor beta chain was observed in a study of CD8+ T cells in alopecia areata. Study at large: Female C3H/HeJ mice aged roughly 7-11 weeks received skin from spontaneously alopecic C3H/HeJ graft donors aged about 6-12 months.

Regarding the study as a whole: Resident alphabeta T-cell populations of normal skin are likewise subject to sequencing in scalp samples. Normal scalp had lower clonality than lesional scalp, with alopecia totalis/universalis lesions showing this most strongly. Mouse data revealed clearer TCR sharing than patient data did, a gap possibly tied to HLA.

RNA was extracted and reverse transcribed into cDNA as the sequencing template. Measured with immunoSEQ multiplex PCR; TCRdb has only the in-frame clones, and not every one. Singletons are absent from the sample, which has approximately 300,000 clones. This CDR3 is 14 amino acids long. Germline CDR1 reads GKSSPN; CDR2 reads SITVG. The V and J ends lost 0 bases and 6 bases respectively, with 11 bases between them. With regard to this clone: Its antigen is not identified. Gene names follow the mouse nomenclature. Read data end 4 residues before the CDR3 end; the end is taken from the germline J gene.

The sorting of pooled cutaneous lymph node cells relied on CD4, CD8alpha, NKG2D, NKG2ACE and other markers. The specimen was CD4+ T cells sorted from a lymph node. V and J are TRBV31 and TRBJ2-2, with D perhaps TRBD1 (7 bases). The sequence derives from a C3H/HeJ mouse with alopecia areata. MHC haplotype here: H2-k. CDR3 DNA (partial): TGTGCCTGGAGTCTAGGAGGGGGCGCCGGG. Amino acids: CAWSLGGGAG. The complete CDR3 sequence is CAWSLGGGAGQLYF.